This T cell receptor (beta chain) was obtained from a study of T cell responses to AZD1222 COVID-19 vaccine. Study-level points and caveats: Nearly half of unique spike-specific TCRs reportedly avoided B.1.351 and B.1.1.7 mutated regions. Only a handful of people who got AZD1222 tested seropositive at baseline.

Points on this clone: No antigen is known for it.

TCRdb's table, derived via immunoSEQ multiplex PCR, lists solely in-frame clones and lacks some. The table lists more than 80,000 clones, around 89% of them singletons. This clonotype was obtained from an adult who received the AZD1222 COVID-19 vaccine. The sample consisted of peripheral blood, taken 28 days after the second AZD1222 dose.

The CDR3: CASSPISAGTDTQYF. The CDR3 DNA sequence: TGTGCCAGCAGCCCTATCTCTGCGGGGACAGATACGCAGTATTTT. This chain connects TRBV9 to TRBJ2-3; possible D gene TRBD2, 6 bases. CDR3 length: 15 residues. Trimming removed 4 bases from V and 3 bases from J, with 15 bases in between. Germline CDR1 is SGDLS and CDR2 is YYNGEE.